This T cell receptor beta chain stems from a study of shared clonotypes between healthy human individuals. Looking at the study overall: Three CD4 naive, three CD4 memory, two CD8 naive and one CD8 memory plate were used per donor.

Trimming took off 0 bases at V and 9 bases at J, with 10 bases between the two ends. From germline, CDR1 is SGDLS and CDR2 YYNGEE. This CDR3 region has 13 residues. Here immunoSEQ multiplex PCR was the method, and the copy in TCRdb shows in-frame clones only, minus some. The repertoire holds 1.6 million or so clones, with roughly 96% as singletons. Donors were healthy HIV-negative adults without recent acute infections or vaccinations. Every contributor of samples was a Caucasian grown-up residing in Nashville, Tennessee. CD45RA+ naive and CD45RA-negative memory subsets were separated from CD4+ cells.

The sample taken for sequencing was naive CD4+ T cells sorted from blood. Specified subset: CD45RA+ positively selected. The sequence was collected from a man aged 30 to 39 in good health. The chain couples TRBV9 to TRBJ2-1; D is uncertain. The CDR3 nucleotides are TGTGCCAGCAGCGTAGAGACAAAGGGTGAGCAGTTCTTC. Translated, it gives CASSVETKGEQFF.